Detailed here is one T cell receptor (beta chain). The data originate from a study of blood T cell repertoires in COVID-19. At the level of the study: T cells, B-cell-depleted T cells, or PBMCs provided the cDNA or gDNA that served as material.

The germline CDR1 and CDR2 sequences are LNHDA and SQIVND (reference sequence). Trimming cost V 9 bases and J 7 bases; bases outside gene matches: 2. This CDR3 is 12 amino acids long. The repertoire was sequenced with immunoSEQ multiplex PCR; TCRdb's copy has only in-frame clones and lacks some. Here the sample spans just under 350,000 clones, 88% being singletons. The rearrangement joins TRBV19 to TRBJ1-3, with 11 bases matching TRBD1. The sequenced sample was peripheral blood. The receptor was derived from an older woman with COVID-19, enrolled during active disease. The CDR3 reads CASGQGANTIYF. CDR3 in DNA: TGTGCCAGCGGACAGGGGGCCAACACCATATATTTT. The full variable domain, completed using reference TRBV19 and TRBJ1-3, is DGGITQSPKYLFRKEGQNVTLSCEQNLNHDAMYWYRQDPGQGLRLIYYSQIVNDFQKGDIAEGYSVSREKKESFPLTVTSAQKNPTAFYLCASGQGANTIYFGEGSWLTVV.